This T cell receptor beta chain appears in the sequencing data of a study of T cell changes during pregnancy in multiple sclerosis. Germline lookup yields CDR1 MNHEY and CDR2 SMNVEV (reference sequence). V was pared by 6 bases and J by 2 bases, with 8 bases of the junction left unmatched. The CDR3 consists of 15 residues. Profiling relied on immunoSEQ multiplex PCR, and the TCRdb table lists in-frame clones only, not all of them. The sample holds about 120,000 clones, approximately 93% seen once. This chain connects TRBV27 to TRBJ2-3, with 7 bases aligning to TRBD1. The clonotype originates from a female donor with multiple sclerosis, enrolled in a pregnancy study. This specimen was peripheral blood, taken before pregnancy. CDR3 sequence: CASSSLGTDTDTQYF. The CDR3 region has the DNA TGTGCCAGCAGCTCCTTAGGGACAGACACAGATACGCAGTATTTT.